Sequencing of this T cell receptor (beta chain) was carried out in a study of T cells in Graves' hyperthyroidism and ophthalmopathy. Broader study findings: Most expanded thyroid clonotypes above 0.001 also appeared in blood. A model of 13 V-J features distinguished ophthalmopathy from stable hyperthyroidism.

This clonotype was seen at least ten times. Its specificity is not known. Amplification yielded TCR beta CDR3 regions, with RNA transcripts as the source. During a first-round RT-PCR of the TCR CDR3, the HTBI primer set was used. Using its own MiXCR run on the multiplex PCR reads, TCRdb lists one record per CDR3 protein. The repertoire holds 400,000 or so distinct CDR3 sequences, with over 13% as singletons. This CDR3 region has 17 residues. V lost 2 bases, J lost 4 bases, and 8 bases stayed unmatched. This clonotype originated in a middle-aged man with Graves' ophthalmopathy. This chain links TRBV12-3 or TRBV12-4 with TRBJ2-1; 10 nucleotides align to TRBD2. Sequenced material: blood. The CDR3: CASSLTRTSGLYNEQFF. CDR3 coding DNA: TGTGCCAGCAGTTTAACAAGGACTAGCGGATTATACAATGAGCAGTTCTTC.